The clone carrying this TCR beta chain came up a few times. The antigen remains undetermined. Germline CDR1 reads MGHRA; CDR2 reads YSYEKL. V was trimmed by 1 base and J by 2 bases, leaving 6 bases between them. The length of the CDR3 is 13 residues. The data derive from a study of regulatory T cells in long-lasting Graves disease. Findings and limits, study-wide: Preferential use of TRBV28, TRBJ1-2 and TRBJ2-5 was seen in persistent disease.

Time point given: newly diagnosed GD, antithyroid drugs for less than 3 months. The TCR library used RNA extracted from PBMCs. Sequencing libraries for TCR beta were prepared with iRepertoire HTBI primers and Arm-PCR of CDR3 regions. MiXCR, run by TCRdb on the multiplex PCR reads, gives a single entry per CDR3 protein. Here the sample spans roughly 530,000 distinct CDR3 sequences, 15% to 20% being singletons. This same sample was also taken into another study, of T cells in Graves' hyperthyroidism and ophthalmopathy. As that report states: Diagnoses were established using clinical symptoms, serum thyroxine and TRAb, thyroid ultrasound and orbital computed tomography.

Sequenced material: peripheral blood mononuclear cells (PBMCs), taken at new diagnosis, from a patient treated with antithyroid drugs. The chain links TRBV4-1 to TRBJ2-7; D is uncertain. This receptor was taken from a woman aged 40 to 65 with Graves disease. CDR3 amino acids: CASSQALPYEQYF. CDR3 nucleotides: TGCGCCAGCAGCCAAGCCCTCCCCTACGAGCAGTACTTC.